This T cell receptor (beta chain) was sequenced during a study of response to subunit inactivated influenza vaccine. The CDR3 runs to 15 residues. J was trimmed by 7 bases and V by 4 bases; bases with no gene match: 4. A single record per CDR3 protein comes from TCRdb applying MiXCR to the RT-PCR reads. The sample lists roughly 760,000 distinct CDR3 sequences; approximately 22% were seen once. As for this clonotype: What it binds is unknown.

Study-level findings and limits: It was the authors' suggestion that each seasonal influenza vaccination recruits few new T cells.

This TCR was sampled from a man aged 50-59 years who received an inactivated influenza vaccine. This sample comprised PBMCs from blood, obtained about 5 days after vaccination. The chain is built from TRBV12-3 or TRBV12-4 and TRBJ2-2; 12 positions match TRBD2. The CDR3 loop is CASSWTSGIGGELFF. The DNA for the CDR3 is TGTGCCAGCAGTTGGACTAGCGGGATTGGCGGGGAGCTGTTTTTT.